The clone carrying this TCR beta chain was recorded at least ten times. Its target is unknown. The sample is drawn from a study of T cell repertoires in cytomegalovirus infection. Study-level information: Through public TCR beta signatures, both CMV infection and matching HLA type were indicated. Overall study findings and caveats: HLA-C-restricted CMV clonotypes gave the most frequent clonotype in two of eight donors.

TCRdb re-called the reads through MiXCR, storing one row per CDR3 protein. The profile shows 70,000 to 95,000 distinct CDR3 sequences, 25% to 35% of them singletons. This clonotype was obtained from a human donor in good health (CMV status not recorded). Some clones in this sample may be carry-over from other donors' samples. Material: CD8+ T cells from cultured PBMCs, obtained from culture after CMV antigen stimulation.

CDR3 DNA: TGTGCCAGCAGCTTGAGCGGACCCTACACCGGGGAGCTGTTTTTT. It encodes CASSLSGPYTGELFF. The chain couples TRBV7-2 to TRBJ2-2, with D perhaps TRBD2 (5 bases). The CDR3 extends over 15 amino acids. Germline V lookup: CDR1 SGHTA, CDR2 FQGNSA. The V gene lost 3 bases and the J gene lost 3 bases, with 11 bases spanning the gap.